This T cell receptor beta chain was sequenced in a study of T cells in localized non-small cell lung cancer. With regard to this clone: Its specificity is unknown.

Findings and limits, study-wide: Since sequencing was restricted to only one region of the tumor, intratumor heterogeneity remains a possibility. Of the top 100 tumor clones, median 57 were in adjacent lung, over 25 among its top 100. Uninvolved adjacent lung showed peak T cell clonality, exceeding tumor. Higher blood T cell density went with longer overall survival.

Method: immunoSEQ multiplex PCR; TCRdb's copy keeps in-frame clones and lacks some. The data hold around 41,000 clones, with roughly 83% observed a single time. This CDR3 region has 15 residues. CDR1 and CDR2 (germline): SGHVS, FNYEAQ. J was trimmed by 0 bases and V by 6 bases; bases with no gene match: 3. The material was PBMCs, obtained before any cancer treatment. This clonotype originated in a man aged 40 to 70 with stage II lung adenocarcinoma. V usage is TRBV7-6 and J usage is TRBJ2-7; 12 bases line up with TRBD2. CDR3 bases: TGTGCCAGCAGTCTAGCGGGAGGGCCCTCCTACGAGCAGTACTTC. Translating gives CASSLAGGPSYEQYF.